The rows below give T cell receptor beta chains drawn from one sample of a study of T cell responses to AZD1222 COVID-19 vaccine. Assay used: immunoSEQ multiplex PCR; TCRdb lists only in-frame clones, some missing. The table records 120,000 to 150,000 clones, 90% of them present only once. The sequenced sample was peripheral blood, obtained on day 0 of AZD1222 vaccination. The receptors shown here come from an adult in good health. CDR3s include the opening cysteine and the closing phenylalanine or tryptophan. The order of the fields is J gene, D gene, V gene, clone size, CDR3 protein, CDR3 DNA. D genes are given only for firm matches. Size is omitted from some rows. Given values are once, few, many or a class for expanded clones.

j_gene: TRBJ1-1
d_gene: -
v_gene: TRBV5-1
abundance: -
CDR3aa: CASSRSSQFTEAFF
CDR3nt: TGCGCCAGCAGCAGGTCCAGTCAGTTCACTGAAGCTTTCTTT

j_gene: TRBJ2-1
d_gene: TRBD1
v_gene: TRBV6-6
abundance: -
CDR3aa: CASSPSSGGSYNEQFF
CDR3nt: TGTGCCAGCAGTCCGAGTTCAGGGGGCTCCTACAATGAGCAGTTCTTC

j_gene: TRBJ2-7
d_gene: -
v_gene: TRBV30
abundance: once
CDR3aa: CAWSLTHEQYF
CDR3nt: TGTGCCTGGAGTTTGACCCACGAGCAGTACTTC

j_gene: TRBJ2-1
d_gene: -
v_gene: TRBV5-1
abundance: -
CDR3aa: CASSLVRDDNEQFF
CDR3nt: TGCGCCAGCAGCTTGGTTCGGGACGACAATGAGCAGTTCTTC

j_gene: TRBJ2-1
d_gene: -
v_gene: TRBV24-1
abundance: -
CDR3aa: CATSVPGNNEQFF
CDR3nt: TGTGCCACCAGTGTACCGGGGAACAATGAGCAGTTCTTC

j_gene: TRBJ1-1
d_gene: TRBD1
v_gene: TRBV29-1
abundance: -
CDR3aa: CSVPTGGLNTEAFF
CDR3nt: TGCAGCGTGCCGACAGGGGGCTTGAACACTGAAGCTTTCTTT

j_gene: TRBJ1-3
d_gene: -
v_gene: TRBV9
abundance: -
CDR3aa: CASSVPPGNTIYF
CDR3nt: TGTGCCAGCAGCGTTCCCCCAGGAAACACCATATATTTT

j_gene: TRBJ2-3
d_gene: -
v_gene: TRBV3-1/TRBV3-2
abundance: -
CDR3aa: CASSQIRATSTDTQYF
CDR3nt: TGTGCCAGCAGCCAAATTCGCGCGACTAGCACAGATACGCAGTATTTT

j_gene: TRBJ1-2
d_gene: TRBD1
v_gene: TRBV5-1
abundance: once
CDR3aa: CASSPGTGPNYGYTF
CDR3nt: TGCGCCAGCAGCCCCGGGACAGGACCTAACTATGGCTACACCTTC

j_gene: TRBJ1-3
d_gene: -
v_gene: TRBV11-3
abundance: -
CDR3aa: CASSFSLVHAGRLLRNTIYF
CDR3nt: TGTGCCAGCAGCTTTTCTTTGGTCCACGCGGGCCGCCTTTTGAGGAACACCATATATTTT

j_gene: TRBJ1-4
d_gene: -
v_gene: TRBV11-2
abundance: -
CDR3aa: CASSLDQLASPGRGEKLFF
CDR3nt: TGTGCCAGCAGCTTAGATCAGCTTGCCTCCCCCGGTCGAGGTGAAAAACTGTTTTTT

j_gene: TRBJ2-1
d_gene: TRBD2
v_gene: TRBV5-1
abundance: -
CDR3aa: CASSLLAGGSYNEQFF
CDR3nt: TGCGCCAGCAGCTTACTAGCGGGGGGCTCCTACAATGAGCAGTTCTTC

j_gene: TRBJ1-5
d_gene: TRBD1
v_gene: TRBV3-1/TRBV3-2
abundance: once
CDR3aa: CASSQDTTGAQPQHF
CDR3nt: TGTGCCAGCAGCCAAGATACGACAGGGGCCCAGCCCCAGCATTTT

j_gene: TRBJ1-2
d_gene: -
v_gene: TRBV6-5
abundance: -
CDR3aa: CASMRREGYGYTF
CDR3nt: TGTGCCAGCATGAGGCGGGAGGGGTATGGCTACACCTTC

j_gene: TRBJ2-1
d_gene: TRBD2
v_gene: TRBV7-2
abundance: -
CDR3aa: CASSLKAREGQGEQFF
CDR3nt: TGTGCCAGCAGCTTAAAGGCCCGGGAGGGCCAGGGTGAGCAGTTCTTC

j_gene: TRBJ2-1
d_gene: -
v_gene: TRBV6-1
abundance: -
CDR3aa: CASSEARTPYNEQFF
CDR3nt: TGTGCCAGCAGTGAAGCGAGGACTCCATACAATGAGCAGTTCTTC

j_gene: TRBJ2-7
d_gene: -
v_gene: TRBV3-1/TRBV3-2
abundance: few
CDR3aa: CASSQVEGLYEQYF
CDR3nt: TGTGCCAGCAGCCAAGTGGAGGGACTCTACGAGCAGTACTTC